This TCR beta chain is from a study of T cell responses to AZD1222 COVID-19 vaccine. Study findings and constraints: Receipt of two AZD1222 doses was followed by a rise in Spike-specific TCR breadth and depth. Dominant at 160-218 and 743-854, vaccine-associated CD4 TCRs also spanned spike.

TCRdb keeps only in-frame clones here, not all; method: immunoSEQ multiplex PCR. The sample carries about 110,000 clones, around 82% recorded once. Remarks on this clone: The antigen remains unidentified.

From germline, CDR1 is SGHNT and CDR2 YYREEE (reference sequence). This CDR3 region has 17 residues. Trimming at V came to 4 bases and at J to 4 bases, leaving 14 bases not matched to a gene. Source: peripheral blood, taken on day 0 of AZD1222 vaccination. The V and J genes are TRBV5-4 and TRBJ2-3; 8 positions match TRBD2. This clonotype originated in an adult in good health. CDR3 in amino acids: CASSPPLGSGDSDTQYF. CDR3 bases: TGTGCCAGCAGCCCCCCCTTGGGTAGCGGGGATTCAGATACGCAGTATTTT. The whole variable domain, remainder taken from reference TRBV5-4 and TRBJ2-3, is ETGVTQSPTHLIKTRGQQVTLRCSSQSGHNTVSWYQQALGQGPQFIFQYYREEENGRGNFPPRFSGLQFPNYSSELNVNALELDDSALYLCASSPPLGSGDSDTQYFGPGTRLTVL.